A selection of T cell receptor beta chains follows, all from one sample in a study of patients and donors after allogeneic stem cell transplantation. A single record per CDR3 protein comes from TCRdb applying MiXCR to the RT-PCR reads. The table has roughly 960,000 distinct CDR3 sequences, about 20% seen once. The sample comprised blood, either unsorted or a sorted T cell fraction (not recorded which). These receptor sequences come from a human donor who was either an allogeneic HSCT recipient or a stem cell or donor lymphocyte infusion donor (not recorded which). It is not recorded whose cells these are; they may come from a transplant donor. Each CDR3 is given with its conserved first and last residue. Each record gives: D gene, J gene, V gene, clone size, CDR3 DNA, CDR3 protein. The D gene is left open where the match is weak. Expanded clones are given a class, and other clones once, few, many or no size at all.

D gene: TRBD1
J gene: TRBJ1-3
V gene: TRBV25-1
clone size: .
CDR3 DNA: TGTGCCAGCACCTACACAGGGGGCACCATATATTTT
CDR3 protein: CASTYTGGTIYF

D gene: .
J gene: TRBJ2-1
V gene: TRBV5-1
clone size: .
CDR3 DNA: TGCGCCAGCAGCTCAACCGGGAAGAAACACAATGAGCAGTTCTTC
CDR3 protein: CASSSTGKKHNEQFF

D gene: .
J gene: TRBJ2-3
V gene: TRBV7-9
clone size: few
CDR3 DNA: TGTGCCAGCAGCTTAGCAGGGAAACCCACAGATACGCAGTATTTT
CDR3 protein: CASSLAGKPTDTQYF

D gene: .
J gene: TRBJ1-3
V gene: TRBV6-1
clone size: .
CDR3 DNA: TGTGCCAGCAGTCCGGATGTTAAGCCTGGAAACACCATATATTTT
CDR3 protein: CASSPDVKPGNTIYF

D gene: TRBD1
J gene: TRBJ1-5
V gene: TRBV20-1
clone size: few
CDR3 DNA: TGCAGTGCTCGCGGACAGGGCAATTCCGGTCAGCCCCAGCATTTT
CDR3 protein: CSARGQGNSGQPQHF

D gene: TRBD2
J gene: TRBJ2-1
V gene: TRBV4-1
clone size: many
CDR3 DNA: TGCGCCAGCAGCCTAAAATTGGGACTAGTGGATGAGCAGTTCTTC
CDR3 protein: CASSLKLGLVDEQFF

D gene: .
J gene: TRBJ1-2
V gene: TRBV12-3/TRBV12-4
clone size: .
CDR3 DNA: TGTGCCAGCAGTTTAAGGATTCCAGGGAGCTATGGCTACACCTTC
CDR3 protein: CASSLRIPGSYGYTF

D gene: TRBD2
J gene: TRBJ2-7
V gene: TRBV12-3/TRBV12-4
clone size: .
CDR3 DNA: TGTGCCAGCAGTCCTCCGGGACTAGTTTATAAAGAGCAGTACTTC
CDR3 protein: CASSPPGLVYKEQYF

D gene: TRBD2
J gene: TRBJ2-7
V gene: TRBV7-9
clone size: few
CDR3 DNA: TGTGCCAGCAGCTTAGGGGCTAGCGGAACCTACGAGCAGTACTTC
CDR3 protein: CASSLGASGTYEQYF

D gene: .
J gene: TRBJ2-5
V gene: TRBV12-3/TRBV12-4
clone size: few
CDR3 DNA: TGTGCCAGCAGCCCACTTCTGTCCTACCAAGAGACCCAGTACTTC
CDR3 protein: CASSPLLSYQETQYF

D gene: .
J gene: TRBJ1-3
V gene: TRBV7-9
clone size: few
CDR3 DNA: TGTGCCAGCACCTTGGAGAGAAACACCATATATTTT
CDR3 protein: CASTLERNTIYF

D gene: .
J gene: TRBJ1-1
V gene: TRBV7-2
clone size: few
CDR3 DNA: TGTGCCAGCAGCTTAGCGGTTGGGAACACTGAAGCTTTCTTT
CDR3 protein: CASSLAVGNTEAFF

D gene: .
J gene: TRBJ2-7
V gene: TRBV15
clone size: many
CDR3 DNA: TGTGCCACCAGCAGAGATTTTTACGAGCAGTACTTC
CDR3 protein: CATSRDFYEQYF

D gene: .
J gene: TRBJ2-3
V gene: TRBV9
clone size: .
CDR3 DNA: TGTGCCAGCAGCGATGGCACGGCGGGTACGCAGTATTTT
CDR3 protein: CASSDGTAGTQYF

D gene: .
J gene: TRBJ2-2
V gene: TRBV29-1
clone size: few
CDR3 DNA: TGCAGCGTTGAAGATCGTGGAACAAACACCGGGGAGCTGTTTTTT
CDR3 protein: CSVEDRGTNTGELFF

D gene: .
J gene: TRBJ1-1
V gene: TRBV10-3
clone size: many
CDR3 DNA: TGTGCCATCAGGGGAAACAGGGACACTGAAGCTTTCTTT
CDR3 protein: CAIRGNRDTEAFF